This T cell receptor beta chain stems from a study of cytomegalovirus exposure and HLA in healthy donors. Germline V gene data show CDR1 as SNHLY and CDR2 as FYNNEI. Trimming removed 6 bases from V and 4 bases from J; junction bases left unmatched: 5. This CDR3 region has 14 residues. General study findings and limits: In vitro data verified three CMV-associated chains as specific for CMV antigens. Rare TCR sequences dominated, though some public TCRs recurred in many donors.

Vbeta (60) and Jbeta (13) primers were used in the PCR. The assay was immunoSEQ multiplex PCR, and TCRdb's table has in-frame clones only and misses some. This table holds roughly 200,000 clones, 70% to 85% found once. A remark on this clone: The antigen is undetermined.

This receptor was taken from a middle-aged man in good health and CMV-seropositive. The V gene is TRBV2, the J gene TRBJ2-7; 11 positions match TRBD1. Sequences were obtained from PBMCs. The CDR3 is CASSGQGALYEQYF. The CDR3 region has the DNA TGTGCCAGCAGCGGACAGGGGGCGCTTTACGAGCAGTACTTC.